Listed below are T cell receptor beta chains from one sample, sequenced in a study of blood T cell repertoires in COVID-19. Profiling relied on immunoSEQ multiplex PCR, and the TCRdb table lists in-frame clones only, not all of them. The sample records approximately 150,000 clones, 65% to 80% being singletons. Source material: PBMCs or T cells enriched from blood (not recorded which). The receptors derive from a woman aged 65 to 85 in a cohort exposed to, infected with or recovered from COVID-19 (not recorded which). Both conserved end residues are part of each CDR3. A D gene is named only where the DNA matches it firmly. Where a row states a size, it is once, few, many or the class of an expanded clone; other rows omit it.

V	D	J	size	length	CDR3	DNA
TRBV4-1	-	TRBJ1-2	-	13	CASSQVAYYGYTF	TGCGCCAGCAGCCAAGTTGCGTATTATGGCTACACCTTC
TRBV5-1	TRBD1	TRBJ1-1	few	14	CASSLWTGVSEAFF	TGCGCCAGCAGCCTTTGGACAGGGGTGTCTGAAGCTTTCTTT
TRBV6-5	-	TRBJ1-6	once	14	CASSLGRGTSPLHF	TGTGCCAGCAGTCTGGGCAGGGGTACTTCACCCCTCCACTTT
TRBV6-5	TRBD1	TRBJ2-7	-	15	CASSTWDRLSYEQYF	TGTGCCAGCAGCACCTGGGACAGGCTCTCCTACGAGCAGTACTTC
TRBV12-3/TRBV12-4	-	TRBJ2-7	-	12	CASSLIPYEQYF	TGTGCCAGCAGTTTAATTCCTTACGAGCAGTACTTC
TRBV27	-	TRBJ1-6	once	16	CASSQLGGSRNSPLHF	TGTGCCAGCAGTCAATTGGGGGGGAGCAGAAATTCACCCCTCCACTTT
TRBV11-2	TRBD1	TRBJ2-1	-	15	CASSLWTGLYNEQFF	TGTGCCAGCAGCCTGTGGACAGGGTTATACAATGAGCAGTTCTTC
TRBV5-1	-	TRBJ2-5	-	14	CASSLGGRCETQYF	TGCGCCAGCAGCTTGGGGGGGCGTTGTGAGACCCAGTACTTC
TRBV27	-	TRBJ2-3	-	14	CASTSIPPGGTQYF	TGTGCCAGCACCTCGATCCCGCCCGGCGGGACGCAGTATTTT
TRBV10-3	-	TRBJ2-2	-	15	CAISDPSLGAGELFF	TGTGCCATCAGTGACCCGAGCCTCGGGGCCGGGGAGCTGTTTTTT
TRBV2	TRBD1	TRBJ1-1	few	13	CASTTDRVTEAFF	TGTGCCAGCACCACGGACAGGGTAACTGAAGCTTTCTTT
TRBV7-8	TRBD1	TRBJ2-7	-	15	CASSHPGGTHYEQYF	TGTGCCAGCAGCCACCCAGGGGGTACCCACTACGAGCAGTACTTC
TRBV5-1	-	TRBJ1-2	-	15	CASSPDGTNTYGYTF	TGCGCCAGCAGCCCTGACGGGACTAACACCTATGGCTACACCTTC
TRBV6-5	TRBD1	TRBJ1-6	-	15	CASSPGQAMTSPLHF	TGTGCCAGCAGCCCAGGACAGGCCATGACTTCACCCCTCCACTTT
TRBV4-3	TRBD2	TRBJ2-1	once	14	CASSQTSGHNEQFF	TGCGCCAGCAGCCAGACTAGCGGGCACAATGAGCAGTTCTTC
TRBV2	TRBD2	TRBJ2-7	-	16	CASRALEAGRYYEQYF	TGTGCCAGCAGGGCCTTAGAAGCGGGACGATACTACGAGCAGTACTTC